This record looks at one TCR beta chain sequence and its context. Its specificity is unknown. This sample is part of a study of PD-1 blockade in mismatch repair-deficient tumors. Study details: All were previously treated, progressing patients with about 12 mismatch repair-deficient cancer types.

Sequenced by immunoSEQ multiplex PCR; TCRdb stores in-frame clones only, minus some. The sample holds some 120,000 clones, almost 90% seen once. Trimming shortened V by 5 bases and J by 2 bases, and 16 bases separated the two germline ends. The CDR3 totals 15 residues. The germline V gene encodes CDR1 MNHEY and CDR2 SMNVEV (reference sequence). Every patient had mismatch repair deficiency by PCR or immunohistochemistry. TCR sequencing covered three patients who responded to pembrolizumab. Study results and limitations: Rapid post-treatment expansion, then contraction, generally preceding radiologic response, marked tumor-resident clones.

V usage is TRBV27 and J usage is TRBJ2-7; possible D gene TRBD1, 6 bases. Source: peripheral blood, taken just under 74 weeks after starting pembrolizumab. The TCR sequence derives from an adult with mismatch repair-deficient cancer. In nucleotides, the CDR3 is TGTGCCAGCAGTCCAGGGGTACTTGGCACCTACGAGCAGTACTTC. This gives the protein CASSPGVLGTYEQYF.